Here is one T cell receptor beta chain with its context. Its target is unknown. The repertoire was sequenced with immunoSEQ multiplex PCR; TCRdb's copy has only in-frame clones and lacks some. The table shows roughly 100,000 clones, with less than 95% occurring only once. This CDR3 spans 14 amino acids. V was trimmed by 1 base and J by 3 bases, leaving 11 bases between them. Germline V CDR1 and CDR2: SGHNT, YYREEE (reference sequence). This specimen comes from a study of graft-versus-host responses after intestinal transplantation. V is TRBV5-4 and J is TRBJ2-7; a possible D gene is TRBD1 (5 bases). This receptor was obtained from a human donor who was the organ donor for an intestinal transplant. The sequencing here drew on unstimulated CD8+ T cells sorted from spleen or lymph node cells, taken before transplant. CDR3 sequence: CASSLYGALYEQYF. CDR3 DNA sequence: TGTGCCAGCAGCTTGTATGGGGCCCTCTACGAGCAGTACTTC.